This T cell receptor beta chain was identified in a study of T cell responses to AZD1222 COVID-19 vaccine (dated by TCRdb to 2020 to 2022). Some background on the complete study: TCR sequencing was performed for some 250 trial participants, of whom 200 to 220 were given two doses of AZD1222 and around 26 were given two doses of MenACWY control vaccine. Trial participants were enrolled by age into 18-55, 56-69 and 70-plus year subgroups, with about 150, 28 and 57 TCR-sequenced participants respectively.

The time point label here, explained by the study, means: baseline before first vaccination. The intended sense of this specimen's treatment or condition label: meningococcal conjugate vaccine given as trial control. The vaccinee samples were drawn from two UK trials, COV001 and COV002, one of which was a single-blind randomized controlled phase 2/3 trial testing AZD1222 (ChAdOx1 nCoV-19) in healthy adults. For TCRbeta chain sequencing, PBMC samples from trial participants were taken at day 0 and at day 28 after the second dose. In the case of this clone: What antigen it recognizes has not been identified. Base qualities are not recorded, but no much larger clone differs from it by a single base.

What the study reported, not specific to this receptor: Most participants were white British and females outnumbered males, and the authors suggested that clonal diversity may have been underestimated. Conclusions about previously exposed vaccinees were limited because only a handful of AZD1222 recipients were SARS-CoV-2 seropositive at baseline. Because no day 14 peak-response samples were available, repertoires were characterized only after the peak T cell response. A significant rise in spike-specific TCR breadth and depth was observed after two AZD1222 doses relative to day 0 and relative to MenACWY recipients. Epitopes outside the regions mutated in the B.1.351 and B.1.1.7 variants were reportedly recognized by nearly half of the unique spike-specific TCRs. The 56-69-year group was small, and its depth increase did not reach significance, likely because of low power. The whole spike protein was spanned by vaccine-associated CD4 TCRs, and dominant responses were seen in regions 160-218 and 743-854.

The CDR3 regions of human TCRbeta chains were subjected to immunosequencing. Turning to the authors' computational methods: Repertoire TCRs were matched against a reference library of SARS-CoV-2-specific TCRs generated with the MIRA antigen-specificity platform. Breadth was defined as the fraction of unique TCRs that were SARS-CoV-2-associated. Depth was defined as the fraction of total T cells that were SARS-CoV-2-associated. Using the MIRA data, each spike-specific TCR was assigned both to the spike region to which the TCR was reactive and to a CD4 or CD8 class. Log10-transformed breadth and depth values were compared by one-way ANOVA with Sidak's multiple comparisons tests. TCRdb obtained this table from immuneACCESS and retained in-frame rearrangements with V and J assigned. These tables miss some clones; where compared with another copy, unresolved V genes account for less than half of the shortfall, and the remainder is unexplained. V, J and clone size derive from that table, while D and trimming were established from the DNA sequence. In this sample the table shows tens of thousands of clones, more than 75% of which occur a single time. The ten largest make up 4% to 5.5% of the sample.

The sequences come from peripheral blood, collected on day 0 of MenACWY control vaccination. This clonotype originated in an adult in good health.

CDR3 protein: CASSYTNFGATEAFF. In nucleotide form, the sequence is TGTGCCAGCAGTTACACCAACTTCGGGGCGACTGAAGCTTTCTTT. The chain is made from TRBV6-5 and TRBJ1-1, with TRBD1 perhaps the D gene, on 5 matching bases. The germline V gene encodes CDR1 MNHEY and CDR2 SVGAGI. Trimming removed 2 bases from V and 5 bases from J, leaving 15 bases between the germline ends. The CDR3 numbers 15 residues from cysteine through phenylalanine. The CDR3 DNA has 45 bases and is translated from base 1.